This TCR beta chain was obtained from a study of T cell responses to AZD1222 COVID-19 vaccine. Study conclusions and caveats: Donors were chiefly white British, with a greater number of females, and clonal diversity was perhaps underestimated.

This CDR3 comprises 15 residues. Germline-derived CDR1 and CDR2 are MRHNA and SNTAGT. Trimming took off 6 bases at V and 5 bases at J, with 16 bases between the two ends. Repertoires were generated with immunoSEQ multiplex PCR, while TCRdb's copy carries only in-frame clones and drops some. The table includes 70,000 or so clones, roughly 85% detected once. As regards this clone: Its matching antigen is unknown.

This chain joins TRBV6-4 and TRBJ2-2; the D is unclear. The source was peripheral blood, collected 28 days after the second AZD1222 dose. The receptor's source is an adult who received the AZD1222 COVID-19 vaccine. CDR3 sequence: CASRHKSRSTGELFF. CDR3 in DNA: TGTGCCAGCAGGCACAAATCCCGGTCGACCGGGGAGCTGTTTTTT.